The 2 T cell receptor beta chains listed next were all sequenced from one sample in a study of shared clonotypes between healthy human individuals. Measured with immunoSEQ multiplex PCR; TCRdb has only the in-frame clones, and not every one. The sample has about 1 million clones, about 74% seen once; the top ten hold nearly 1.5%. Sequencing input: memory CD4+ T cells sorted from blood. Subset given: CD45RA-negative fraction. The receptors shown here come from a man younger than 30 in good health.

This clone was seen only once. V and J are TRBV27 and TRBJ1-1, with unresolved D. Germline V gene data show CDR1 as MNHEY and CDR2 as SMNVEV (reference sequence). The CDR3 is 12 amino acids. V gave up 8 bases and J gave up 1 base, with 8 bases separating them. The CDR3 region has the DNA TGTGCCAGCGGTCACACGAACACTGAAGCTTTCTTT. This sequence encodes CASGHTNTEAFF.

The chain carries TRBV7-9 and TRBJ1-4, with TRBD1 identical over 8 bases. Trimming removed 3 bases from V and 10 bases from J; junction bases left unmatched: 1. In germline, CDR1 is SEHNR, CDR2 FQNEAQ (reference sequence). The length of the CDR3 is 12 residues. CDR3: CASSFGQGKLFF. CDR3 DNA: TGTGCCAGCAGCTTCGGACAGGGAAAACTGTTTTTT.